The TCR beta chain described here comes from a study of T cell responses to AZD1222 COVID-19 vaccine. The table came from immunoSEQ multiplex PCR; TCRdb's copy has only in-frame clones and leaves some out. Of roughly 170,000 clones listed, about nine tenths are singletons. The sample was peripheral blood, taken on day 0 of AZD1222 vaccination. The source is an adult in good health.

CDR3 sequence (DNA): TGTGCCAGCAGTAGAGACAGGGGTTCCGGAAACACCATATATTTT. The encoded protein is CASSRDRGSGNTIYF. The gene calls are TRBV27 and TRBJ1-3, with TRBD1 matching over 8 bases. Trimming cost V 5 bases and J 4 bases; bases outside gene matches: 7. The CDR3 totals 15 residues. Germline values: CDR1 MNHEY, CDR2 SMNVEV (reference sequence).